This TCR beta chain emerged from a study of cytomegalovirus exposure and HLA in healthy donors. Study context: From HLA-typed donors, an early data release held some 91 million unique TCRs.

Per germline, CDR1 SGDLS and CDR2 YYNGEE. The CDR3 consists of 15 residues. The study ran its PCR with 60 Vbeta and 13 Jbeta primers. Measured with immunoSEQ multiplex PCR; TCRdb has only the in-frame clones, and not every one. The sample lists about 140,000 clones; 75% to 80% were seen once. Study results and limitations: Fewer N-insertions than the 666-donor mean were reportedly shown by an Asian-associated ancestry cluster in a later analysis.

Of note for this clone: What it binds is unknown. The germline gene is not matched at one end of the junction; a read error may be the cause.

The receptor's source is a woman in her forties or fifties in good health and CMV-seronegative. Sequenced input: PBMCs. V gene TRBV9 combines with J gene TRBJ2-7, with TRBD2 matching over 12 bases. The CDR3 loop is CASSVGTSGAYERYF. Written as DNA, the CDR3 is TGTGCCAGCAGCGTAGGGACTAGCGGGGCCTACGAGCGGTACTTC.